This TCR beta chain was recorded in a study of shared clonotypes between healthy human individuals. Only in-frame clones appear in the TCRdb table, and some are missing; sequencing was by immunoSEQ multiplex PCR. Of some 1,400,000 clones in the sample, around 97% are singletons; the top ten hold 0.95% to 1.5%. Trimming cost V 1 base and J 0 bases, with 4 bases left between them. The CDR3 has 14 amino acids. Germline lookup yields CDR1 MNHNS and CDR2 SASEGT. About this clone itself: Distinct nucleotide sequences in the sample also encode this CDR3.

Sample: naive CD4+ T cells sorted from blood. Subset here: CD45RA+ positively selected. The V and J genes are TRBV6-1 and TRBJ1-5; D is unresolved. The sequence came from a man aged 25 to 40 in good health. Here the CDR3 DNA reads TGTGCCAGCAGTGAAGGTCATAGCAATCAGCCCCAGCATTTT. Encoded protein: CASSEGHSNQPQHF.